The TCR beta chain described here comes from a study of blood T cell repertoires in COVID-19. Study-wide context: From the United States, Italy and Spain came samples of acute and convalescent COVID-19.

Individuals drawn from around 25 US areas were about 18 to 95 years old. Participants had their cohort set by participant-reported clinical history. Authors' processing steps: Amplification of reference gene primers provided the estimated nucleated cell counts. Sequenced by immunoSEQ multiplex PCR; TCRdb stores in-frame clones only, minus some. That table gives V, J and clone size, and the DNA gave D and trimming. The sample lists fewer than 350,000 clones, about nine tenths seen once, with approximately 5.5% in the top ten. CDR3 size: 19 residues. Germline assignment: CDR1 SGHRS and CDR2 YFSETQ. After removal of 0 bases from V and 5 bases from J, the junction contained 11 bases not matched to a gene.

Specimen: PBMCs or T cells enriched from blood (not recorded which). The sequence derives from a man in his sixties who had recovered from COVID-19. This chain connects TRBV5-1 to TRBJ2-2; 12 bases fit TRBD2. Written as DNA, the CDR3 is TGCGCCAGCAGCTTGGGTCTAGCGGGAGGGCCGGTGGAGACCGGGGAGCTGTTTTTT. Its protein product is CASSLGLAGGPVETGELFF.